Presented here are 27 T cell receptor beta chains from one specimen sequenced in a study of blood T cells in healthy people across ages. PCR was performed a second time for about 7 to 12 cycles using a sample-barcoded 5' primer and a J-beta primer mix. TCRdb re-derived calls from the 5' RACE reads in MiXCR, one entry per CDR3 protein. Of nearly 800,000 distinct CDR3 sequences detected, approximately 53% appear once; the ten largest clones hold 25% to 30%. What was sequenced was blood. The receptors come from a man aged 35 to 55 in good health.

The chain is built from TRBV25-1 and TRBJ1-1; D not resolved. The CDR3 contains 14 residues. Germline values: CDR1 MGHDK, CDR2 SYGVNS. Trimming took off 6 bases at V and 5 bases at J, with 16 bases between the two ends. DNA for the CDR3: TGTGCCAGCAGGGAGACCGGGCCGGTAACTGAAGCTTTCTTT. Translated, it gives CASRETGPVTEAFF.

This rearrangement joins TRBV7-8 to TRBJ1-2, with unresolved D. Germline V gives CDR1 SGHVS, CDR2 FQNEAQ. Trimming removed 5 bases at V and 1 base at J, with 20 bases between. This CDR3 has 17 amino acids. The chain's CDR3 is CASSRKPTSPNNYGYTF. DNA for the CDR3: TGTGCCAGCAGCCGTAAGCCGACAAGCCCCAATAACTATGGCTACACCTTC. The full variable domain, its missing parts supplied by reference TRBV7-8 and TRBJ1-2, is GAGVSQSPRYKVAKRGQDVALRCDPISGHVSLFWYQQALGQGPEFLTYFQNEAQLDKSGLPSDRFFAERPEGSVSTLKIQRTQQEDSAVYLCASSRKPTSPNNYGYTFGSGTRLTVV.

The CDR3 spells CASSSLRSRAFF. The CDR3 DNA follows: TGTGCCAGCAGTTCCTTAAGGTCAAGGGCTTTCTTT. The V call is TRBV12-3 or TRBV12-4, the J call TRBJ1-1; D is unclear. Trimming cost V 4 bases and J 11 bases, with 14 bases left between them. CDR3 size: 12 residues.

The chain couples TRBV20-1 to TRBJ2-7, with 8 bases that match TRBD1. The end of the DNA aligns better with TRBJ2-5, so the J call may be wrong. Germline CDR1 and CDR2: DFQATT and SNEGSKA (reference sequence). CDR3 length: 15 residues. The CDR3 spells CSALSGGAWEETQYF. Written as DNA, the CDR3 is TGCAGTGCTCTCTCAGGGGGCGCTTGGGAAGAGACCCAGTACTTC.

This clonotype was counted once. The chain recombines TRBV25-1 with TRBJ2-1; weak D call: TRBD2 (5 bases). The germline V gene has CDR1 MGHDK and CDR2 SYGVNS. The V gene lost 3 bases and the J gene lost 0 bases, with 15 bases spanning the gap. This CDR3 is 17 amino acids long. CDR3 residues: CASSDPGAASSYNEQFF. The DNA of the CDR3 is TGTGCCAGCAGTGATCCTGGAGCGGCTAGCTCCTACAATGAGCAGTTCTTC.

The chain employs TRBV20-1 and TRBJ1-6; D is undetermined. V shed 0 bases and J shed 9 bases, with 6 bases lying between them. Germline CDR1 and CDR2: DFQATT and SNEGSKA (reference sequence). The CDR3 has 12 amino acids. CDR3 DNA: TGCAGTGCTAGAGATTTCGGTTCACCCCTCCACTTT. Its protein is CSARDFGSPLHF.

The rearrangement uses TRBV28 and TRBJ2-7; 8 positions match TRBD2. This CDR3 has 15 amino acids. Trimming at V came to 4 bases and at J to 1 base, leaving 6 bases not matched to a gene. Germline values: CDR1 MDHEN, CDR2 SYDVKM. CDR3 residues: CASSSSTGGSYEQYF. The CDR3 DNA follows: TGTGCCAGCAGTTCCAGCACGGGAGGGTCCTACGAGCAGTACTTC.

The chain carries TRBV12-5 and TRBJ2-1; D is ambiguous. Germline values: CDR1 LGHNT, CDR2 FRNRAP. V lost 2 bases, J lost 10 bases, and 3 bases lay in between. The CDR3 runs to 10 residues. Here the CDR3 reads CASGLSEQFF. In DNA, the CDR3 is TGTGCTAGTGGTTTGTCCGAGCAGTTCTTC.

The chain employs TRBV12-5 and TRBJ2-3; 9 nucleotides align to TRBD2. The CDR3 is 17 amino acids. With 4 bases clipped from V and 3 bases from J, the junction kept 11 bases outside the gene matches. Germline CDR1 and CDR2: LGHNT and FRNRAP. CDR3: CASGWALSGSWTDTQYF. The CDR3 DNA sequence: TGTGCTAGTGGTTGGGCCCTTAGCGGGAGTTGGACAGATACGCAGTATTTT.

This chain uses TRBV5-1 with TRBJ1-6; D gene unclear. Germline CDR1 SGHRS, CDR2 YFSETQ. V dropped 4 bases and J dropped 8 bases, with 10 bases sitting between them. CDR3 length equals 13 residues. The CDR3 sequence: CASSDQGHSPLHF. CDR3 bases: TGCGCCAGCAGCGACCAAGGTCATTCACCCCTCCACTTT.

The chain links TRBV2 to TRBJ1-2; a possible D gene is TRBD1 (6 bases). Germline CDR1 reads SNHLY; CDR2 reads FYNNEI. CDR3 length: 14 residues. Between the trimmed V and J ends, which lost 5 bases and 4 bases, there was a span of 14 bases. The CDR3 is CASSNTRGPYGYTF. DNA of the CDR3: TGTGCCAGCAGTAACACCAGGGGCCCCTATGGCTACACCTTC. The whole variable domain, filled in from reference TRBV2 and TRBJ1-2, reads EPEVTQTPSHQVTQMGQEVILRCVPISNHLYFYWYRQILGQKVEFLVSFYNNEISEKSEIFDDQFSVERPDGSNFTLKIRSTKLEDSAMYFCASSNTRGPYGYTFGSGTRLTVV.

V gene TRBV20-1 combines with J gene TRBJ2-5; D is tentatively TRBD1 or TRBD2 (5 bases each). This CDR3 is 13 amino acids long. Germline CDR1 is DFQATT and CDR2 is SNEGSKA (reference sequence). Trimming pared 3 bases from V and 2 bases from J, leaving 10 bases between. The CDR3 bases are TGCAGTGCTAGTTCTTGGGGGCAAGAGACCCAGTACTTC. Translation: CSASSWGQETQYF.

V gene TRBV12-3 or TRBV12-4 combines with J gene TRBJ2-3; D is undetermined. This CDR3 comprises 15 residues. The ends were cut back, 6 bases at V and 2 bases at J, with 15 bases in the middle. CDR3 amino acids: CASSRSVDSTDTQYF. The CDR3 DNA is TGTGCCAGCAGCCGATCTGTAGACTCCACAGATACGCAGTATTTT.

This chain links TRBV27 with TRBJ2-5; 9 nucleotides line up with TRBD1. With V trimmed by 5 bases and J by 7 bases, 8 bases remained unmatched. CDR3 length: 14 amino acids. CDR1 and CDR2 (germline): MNHEY, SMNVEV (reference sequence). The CDR3 DNA reads as TGTGCCAGCAGTCCAACAGGGGGCCTTGGGACCCAGTACTTC. Translated: CASSPTGGLGTQYF.

V and J are TRBV5-1 and TRBJ1-6, with TRBD1 as a possible D gene (5 bases). The length of the CDR3 is 15 residues. Trimming removed 0 bases at V and 2 bases at J, with 6 bases between. Germline-derived CDR1 and CDR2 are SGHRS and YFSETQ. The CDR3 nucleotides are TGCGCCAGCAGCTTGGACAGGACCTATAATTCACCCCTCCACTTT. Encoded protein: CASSLDRTYNSPLHF. Supplemented by reference TRBV5-1 and TRBJ1-6, the full variable domain reads KAGVTQTPRYLIKTRGQQVTLSCSPISGHRSVSWYQQTPGQGLQFLFEYFSETQRNKGNFPGRFSGRQFSNSRSEMNVSTLELGDSALYLCASSLDRTYNSPLHFGNGTRLTVT.

V usage is TRBV4-1 and J usage is TRBJ1-5; possible D gene TRBD1, 5 bases. Germline V gene lookup returns CDR1 MGHRA and CDR2 YSYEKL. V lost 1 base and J 0 bases, leaving 10 bases between the germline ends. CDR3 length equals 16 residues. CDR3 nucleotides: TGCGCCAGCAGCCAAGGACAGACCCTTAGCAATCAGCCCCAGCATTTT. It codes for CASSQGQTLSNQPQHF.

This clonotype was detected a few times. The genes are TRBV7-9 and TRBJ1-1, with unresolved D. The germline V and J ends were trimmed by 7 bases and 2 bases, with 11 bases remaining between them. The CDR3 runs 13 residues. In germline, CDR1 is SEHNR, CDR2 FQNEAQ (reference sequence). For the CDR3, the DNA is TGTGCCAGCACCTACGACCCTAACACTGAAGCTTTCTTT. This sequence encodes CASTYDPNTEAFF.

The chain has TRBV11-2 and TRBJ2-5, with D perhaps matching TRBD1 or TRBD2 (5 bases each). Germline V lookup: CDR1 SGHAT, CDR2 FQNNGV. Trimming pared 0 bases from V and 11 bases from J, leaving 13 bases between. The CDR3 has 13 amino acids. The CDR3 region has the DNA TGTGCCAGCAGCTTAGAGACAGACTACAAGCAGTACTTC. It yields the protein CASSLETDYKQYF.

V is TRBV6-1 and J is TRBJ2-3; D may be TRBD2 (6 bases). This CDR3 is 16 amino acids long. Trimming pared 3 bases from V and 2 bases from J, leaving 15 bases between. Germline loops: CDR1 MNHNS, CDR2 SASEGT. The CDR3 is CASSEWGERYTDTQYF. CDR3 DNA sequence: TGTGCCAGCAGTGAGTGGGGGGAGCGGTACACAGATACGCAGTATTTT.

This clonotype has just a few counts. The chain couples TRBV5-1 to TRBJ2-7; D is uncertain. V lost 6 bases and J 3 bases, leaving 22 bases between the germline ends. This CDR3 is 16 amino acids long. Per germline, CDR1 SGHRS and CDR2 YFSETQ. The DNA of the CDR3 is TGCGCCAGCAACCCCGGCCTCCGGCCGGAGTACTACGAGCAGTACTTC. Its translation: CASNPGLRPEYYEQYF.

V and J are TRBV6-6 and TRBJ2-7; tentative D call: TRBD2 (5 bases). Germline V lookup: CDR1 MNHNY, CDR2 SVGAGI (reference sequence). This CDR3 has 13 amino acids. V was pared by 5 bases and J by 5 bases, with 13 bases between. The chain's CDR3 is CASSDLWENEQYF. For the CDR3, the DNA is TGTGCCAGCAGTGACCTGTGGGAGAACGAGCAGTACTTC.

The J gene is TRBJ2-7, the V gene TRBV29-1; 11 positions match TRBD1. V gave up 4 bases and J gave up 3 bases; unmatched junction bases: 5. The length of the CDR3 is 14 residues. The V gene's germline CDR1 is SQVTM and CDR2 ANQGSEA. In DNA form, the CDR3 reads TGCAGCGTTGGAGGACAGGGGGCCAACTACGAGCAGTACTTC. It encodes CSVGGQGANYEQYF.

This rearrangement joins TRBV20-1 to TRBJ2-7, with TRBD2 matching 10 bases. Looked up from germline, CDR1 is DFQATT and CDR2 is SNEGSKA (reference sequence). V lost 1 base, J lost 7 bases, and 4 bases stayed unmatched. The CDR3 covers 13 residues. The CDR3 region is CSARGLAGVEQYF. CDR3 nucleotide sequence: TGCAGTGCTAGAGGGCTAGCGGGAGTTGAGCAGTACTTC.

This clonotype was seen more than once but under ten times. The gene calls are TRBV28 and TRBJ2-7; perhaps D is TRBD1 or TRBD2 (5 bases each). V lost 5 bases and J 11 bases, leaving 28 bases between the germline ends. This CDR3 spans 16 amino acids. Germline loops: CDR1 MDHEN, CDR2 SYDVKM. The CDR3 loop is CASSLFTGTGPLMEYF. The CDR3, as DNA: TGTGCCAGCAGTCTATTTACCGGGACGGGACCCCTCATGGAGTACTTC.

This chain connects TRBV20-1 to TRBJ1-5, with TRBD1 matching over 7 bases. In germline, CDR1 is DFQATT, CDR2 SNEGSKA (reference sequence). V trimming: 6 bases; J trimming: 4 bases; junction bases outside the gene matches: 12. This CDR3 is built from 15 residues. In DNA, the CDR3 is TGCAGTGCAAGCCAAACTCCAGGGGGAAATCAGCCCCAGCATTTT. It yields the protein CSASQTPGGNQPQHF.

This clonotype occurred a few times. V gene TRBV2 combines with J gene TRBJ2-7, with D hard to call. The CDR3 sequence is 16 residues long. The V end was cut by 3 bases, the J end by 2 bases, with 17 bases between. Germline V CDR1 and CDR2: SNHLY, FYNNEI. The CDR3 DNA follows: TGTGCCAGCAGTGACATTTGGCGGAACCATGCCTACGAGCAGTACTTC. Translated, it gives CASSDIWRNHAYEQYF.

The chain employs TRBV29-1 and TRBJ2-5; 7 bases fit TRBD2. The closer fit of TRBJ2-7 to the DNA end suggests the J call may be wrong. CDR1 is SQVTM, CDR2 ANQGSEA, per germline. The length of the CDR3 is 13 residues. CDR3 sequence reads: CSVLPTGGSEQYF. The CDR3 DNA follows: TGCAGCGTCCTGCCCACGGGGGGTTCCGAGCAGTACTTC.